The 19 T cell receptor beta chains listed next were all sequenced from one sample in a study of cytomegalovirus exposure and HLA in healthy donors. The primer mix had 60 Vbeta and 13 Jbeta primers. Data came from immunoSEQ multiplex PCR; TCRdb stores just in-frame clones and leaves some out. Here the sample spans over 65,000 clones, 80% to 90% being singletons. The sequenced material came from PBMCs. Receptors originate from a woman aged 25 to 39 in good health and CMV-seronegative.

The V gene is TRBV19, the J gene TRBJ1-1; D call uncertain. V dropped 7 bases and J dropped 1 base, with 13 bases sitting between them. CDR3 size: 14 residues. Germline values: CDR1 LNHDA, CDR2 SQIVND (reference sequence). The CDR3 sequence is CASKRGDGNTEAFF. The DNA for the CDR3 is TGTGCCAGTAAGAGAGGCGACGGGAACACTGAAGCTTTCTTT.

CDR3 sequence reads: CASSDWTSGHYEQYF. The DNA for the CDR3 is TGTGCCAGCAGTGATTGGACTAGCGGGCACTACGAGCAGTACTTC. The rearrangement uses TRBV6-1 and TRBJ2-7; 11 nucleotides align to TRBD2. Germline values: CDR1 MNHNS, CDR2 SASEGT. V gave up 3 bases and J gave up 3 bases; unmatched junction bases: 4. The CDR3 is 15 residues long.

The V call is TRBV29-1, the J call TRBJ1-3; 8 positions agree with TRBD1. Germline CDR1 reads SQVTM; CDR2 reads ANQGSEA. With V trimmed by 6 bases and J by 4 bases, 5 bases remained unmatched. The CDR3 has 13 residues. Here the CDR3 DNA reads TGCAGCGTCCAGGGGGCTGGAGGAAACACCATATATTTT. It codes for CSVQGAGGNTIYF.

The chain combines TRBV27 with TRBJ1-1; D remains unclear. With 5 bases removed from V and 4 bases from J, the gap between germline ends came to 14 bases. CDR1 is MNHEY and CDR2 is SMNVEV in the germline V gene (reference sequence). CDR3 length: 14 amino acids. This CDR3 reads CASSTREAGTEAFF. The CDR3 DNA reads as TGTGCCAGCAGTACAAGGGAGGCGGGCACTGAAGCTTTCTTT.

The chain links TRBV28 to TRBJ1-2; D is ambiguous. Germline assignment: CDR1 MDHEN and CDR2 SYDVKM. Trimming removed 2 bases at V and 1 base at J, with 14 bases between. The CDR3 length is 16 residues. The CDR3 sequence is CASSLTRGPLNYGYTF. In nucleotides, the CDR3 is TGTGCCAGCAGTTTAACCCGAGGGCCCCTTAACTATGGCTACACCTTC.

This chain uses TRBV6-4 with TRBJ2-1, with a weak D call TRBD2 (6 bases). In germline, CDR1 is MRHNA, CDR2 SNTAGT. The CDR3 is 14 amino acids. The germline V and J ends were trimmed by 0 bases and 9 bases, with 12 bases remaining between them. In DNA form, the CDR3 reads TGTGCCAGCAGTGACTCAGGCGGGGCCTCTGAGCAGTTCTTC. This translates into CASSDSGGASEQFF.

This chain connects TRBV5-1 to TRBJ2-2, with TRBD1 as a possible D gene (5 bases). This CDR3 is built from 14 residues. Germline values: CDR1 SGHRS, CDR2 YFSETQ. V was pared by 4 bases and J by 6 bases, with 13 bases between. CDR3 loop: CASSREGVPGELFF. Here the CDR3 DNA reads TGCGCCAGCAGCAGGGAAGGGGTACCCGGGGAGCTGTTTTTT.

The gene calls are TRBV5-6 and TRBJ1-1, with 9 positions matching TRBD1. Unmatched junction bases numbered 14, after V lost 5 bases and J lost 3 bases. In germline, CDR1 is SGHDT, CDR2 YYEEEE. The CDR3 has 17 residues. The CDR3 DNA follows: TGTGCCAGCAGTGGGACAGGGCATATACTGGGGGACACTGAAGCTTTCTTT. Residues: CASSGTGHILGDTEAFF.

The V call is TRBV9, the J call TRBJ2-7; 11 bases are a match to TRBD2. Per germline, CDR1 SGDLS and CDR2 YYNGEE. This CDR3 contains 16 residues. With 4 bases clipped from V and 3 bases from J, the junction kept 9 bases outside the gene matches. The CDR3 loop is CASSPDLAGGLYEQYF. The DNA of the CDR3 is TGTGCCAGCAGCCCCGACCTAGCGGGGGGTCTCTACGAGCAGTACTTC.

This clone appeared a few times. The chain carries TRBV11-2 and TRBJ1-4; 9 bases match TRBD1. The CDR3 extends over 14 amino acids. Germline values: CDR1 SGHAT, CDR2 FQNNGV. Trimming removed 5 bases from V and 7 bases from J; junction bases left unmatched: 5. The CDR3 is CASSRGTGTEKLFF. CDR3 nucleotides: TGTGCCAGCAGCCGTGGGACAGGGACTGAAAAACTGTTTTTT.

J is TRBJ2-1 and V is TRBV11-2; D remains ambiguous. V gave up 1 base and J gave up 1 base, with 8 bases separating them. The germline CDR1 and CDR2 sequences are SGHAT and FQNNGV. The CDR3 has 15 amino acids. The CDR3 sequence is CASSLGATSYNEQFF. The CDR3 DNA reads as TGTGCCAGCAGCTTAGGGGCTACGTCCTACAATGAGCAGTTCTTC.

V usage is TRBV11-2 and J usage is TRBJ1-5; TRBD1 might be the D (5 bases). Germline-derived CDR1 and CDR2 are SGHAT and FQNNGV. The CDR3 is 13 amino acids. Trimming cost V 3 bases and J 3 bases, with 6 bases left between them. CDR3: CASSLGHNQPQHF. In nucleotides, the CDR3 is TGTGCCAGCAGCTTGGGGCACAATCAGCCCCAGCATTTT.

The gene calls are TRBV28 and TRBJ1-4; D uncertain. Germline-derived CDR1 and CDR2 are MDHEN and SYDVKM. V was trimmed by 5 bases and J by 8 bases, leaving 3 bases between them. The CDR3 spans 10 residues. In DNA form, the CDR3 reads TGTGCCAGCAGTCGGGAAAAACTGTTTTTT. It translates to CASSREKLFF.

This clone was found once. The CDR3, as DNA: TGCGCCAGCAGCCCCCTCTTTGAGGGCTCCTACGAGCAGTACTTC. Its protein product is CASSPLFEGSYEQYF. The V call is TRBV4-1, the J call TRBJ2-7; TRBD2 is a possible D gene (5 bases). Germline lookup yields CDR1 MGHRA and CDR2 YSYEKL. The CDR3 extends over 15 amino acids. Between the trimmed V and J ends, which lost 4 bases and 0 bases, there was a span of 13 bases.

V usage is TRBV4-1 and J usage is TRBJ2-7, with D perhaps matching TRBD2 (5 bases). CDR3 size: 16 residues. With 0 bases removed from V and 3 bases from J, the gap between germline ends came to 15 bases. Germline CDR1 is MGHRA and CDR2 is YSYEKL. This CDR3 reads CASSQDPGNLFYEQYF. In DNA form, the CDR3 reads TGCGCCAGCAGCCAAGATCCGGGAAATCTCTTCTACGAGCAGTACTTC.

This chain uses TRBV5-1 with TRBJ2-3, with D possibly matching TRBD2 (5 bases). Germline CDR1 reads SGHRS; CDR2 reads YFSETQ. The V end was cut by 4 bases, the J end by 4 bases, with 13 bases between. The CDR3 extends over 14 amino acids. CDR3 loop: CASSPDWASDTQYF. The CDR3 DNA sequence: TGCGCCAGCAGCCCGGACTGGGCATCAGATACGCAGTATTTT.

The chain recombines TRBV11-3 with TRBJ1-1, with TRBD1 identical over 9 bases. J was trimmed by 5 bases and V by 11 bases; bases with no gene match: 9. The CDR3 extends over 13 amino acids. Germline CDR1 reads SGHNT; CDR2 reads YENEEA. This chain's CDR3 is CASSRQGGTEAFF. The CDR3 nucleotides are TGTGCCTCCTCCCGACAGGGGGGAACTGAAGCTTTCTTT.

This rearrangement joins TRBV7-9 to TRBJ1-2; the match to TRBD1 covers 7 bases. Germline trimming cut 5 bases from V and 6 bases from J; bases unmatched to any gene: 12. Germline assignment: CDR1 SEHNR and CDR2 FQNEAQ (reference sequence). This CDR3 has 15 residues. CDR3 loop: CASSKQRGPDHGYTF. For the CDR3, the DNA is TGTGCCAGCAGCAAACAAAGGGGGCCTGATCATGGCTACACCTTC.

The chain couples TRBV7-2 to TRBJ1-5, with 9 bases matching TRBD1. The CDR3 spans 16 residues. Trimming removed 3 bases from V and 4 bases from J; junction bases left unmatched: 7. The germline gives CDR1 SGHTA, CDR2 FQGNSA. The CDR3 loop is CASSFYGGQGNQPQHF. The CDR3 region has the DNA TGTGCCAGCAGCTTTTACGGAGGACAGGGGAATCAGCCCCAGCATTTT. Looking up the rest from reference TRBV7-2 and TRBJ1-5 gives the full variable domain: GAGVSQSPSNKVTEKGKDVELRCDPISGHTALYWYRQSLGQGLEFLIYFQGNSAPDKSGLPSDRFSAERTGGSVSTLTIQRTQQEDSAVYLCASSFYGGQGNQPQHFGDGTRLSIL.